This entry features one TCR beta chain sequence. Its specificity is unknown. This record comes from a study of cytomegalovirus exposure and HLA in healthy donors. Across the study: Genotyping showed roughly 77% of about 370 donors falling in the Caucasian-associated ancestry cluster. Whole-study results and caveats: Later analysis showed most CMV-associated TCR beta chains appearing HLA-restricted. Accurate HLA-A and HLA-B prediction from TCR beta sequences was reported for most subjects. The productive fraction for most TCR beta V segments was about 87% or about 30% in an earlier analysis.

A multiplex PCR was run with 60 Vbeta primers and 13 Jbeta primers. Here immunoSEQ multiplex PCR was the method, and the copy in TCRdb shows in-frame clones only, minus some. This table holds approximately 150,000 clones, around three quarters found once. Per germline, CDR1 SGHDN and CDR2 FVKESK. This CDR3 is built from 14 residues. The J segment lost 7 bases and the V segment lost 6 bases, leaving 4 bases of the junction unmatched. What was sequenced was PBMCs. The TCR was taken from a woman aged 40 to 49 in good health and CMV-seronegative. V usage is TRBV14 and J usage is TRBJ1-4, with 11 bases aligning to TRBD1. The CDR3 DNA reads as TGTGCCAGCAGTCAGGACAGGGGGCCTGAAAAACTGTTTTTT. As protein: CASSQDRGPEKLFF.